This T cell receptor (beta chain) is drawn from a study of cytomegalovirus exposure and HLA in healthy donors. The PCR contained 60 Vbeta and 13 Jbeta primers. This table comes from immunoSEQ multiplex PCR, and its TCRdb copy is limited to in-frame clones, with some not included. The sample holds 150,000 to 200,000 clones, 65% to 80% seen once. Study-wide points: A later analysis associated 15,000 or so TCR beta sequences with HLA alleles at a 0.05 false discovery rate. There was a cluster of highly shared sequence variants that was likely a sequencing artifact. The study found most TCR sequences rare, yet found some public TCRs in many donors.

This clone occurred once. Its target is not known. Trimming cost V 2 bases and J 11 bases, with 15 bases left between them. The CDR3 runs to 13 residues. Germline loops: CDR1 MDHEN, CDR2 SYDVKM. The rearrangement uses TRBV28 and TRBJ1-2; D not certain. Source material: PBMCs. This TCR was recovered from a man between 18 and 35 years old in good health and CMV-seropositive. The CDR3 sequence: CASSLTSPGGYTF. DNA for the CDR3: TGTGCCAGCAGTTTAACGTCCCCTGGAGGTTACACCTTC.